Presented here are 8 T cell receptor beta chains from one specimen sequenced in a study of T cells after yellow fever vaccination. From the 5' RACE reads, TCRdb called clonotypes with MiXCR, one entry per CDR3 protein. Of a few hundred thousand distinct CDR3 sequences in the sample, over 15% were seen once. Sequencing was performed on PBMCs, taken 15 days after the yellow fever booster vaccination. Every receptor here comes from a man aged 25-40 years who received the YFV17D yellow fever vaccine.

The chain employs TRBV21-1 and TRBJ2-7; the DNA was not compared with TRBD2, the D call given in the table. TRBV21-1 is shown as a pseudogene. The CDR3 consists of 16 residues. CDR3 sequence (DNA): TGTGCCAGCAGCATTACCGGGAGGCCAGTGGTACCCGAGCAGTACTTC. Translation: CASSITGRPVVPEQYF.

This clonotype came up a few times. The gene calls are TRBV11-2 and TRBJ2-2, with 8 bases fitting TRBD1. Germline CDR1 and CDR2: SGHAT and FQNNGV. V lost 5 bases to trimming and J lost 5 bases; unmatched junction nucleotides: 4. The CDR3 length is 14 residues. CDR3 amino acids: CASSNRGVTGELFF. The CDR3 DNA is TGTGCCAGCAGCAACAGGGGGGTTACCGGGGAGCTGTTTTTT.

This chain connects TRBV29-1 to TRBJ2-5; D unresolved. CDR1 is SQVTM, CDR2 ANQGSEA, per germline. This CDR3 is 11 amino acids long. Trimming took off 2 bases at V and 1 base at J, with 2 bases between the two ends. DNA for the CDR3: TGCAGCGTTGAACCCCAAGAGACCCAGTACTTC. This gives the protein CSVEPQETQYF. The full variable domain, rest sourced from reference TRBV29-1 and TRBJ2-5, is SAVISQKPSRDICQRGTSLTIQCQVDSQVTMMFWYRQQPGQSLTLIATANQGSEATYESGFVIDKFPISRPNLTFSTLTVSNMSPEDSSIYLCSVEPQETQYFGPGTRLLVL.

Comment on this clonotype: One junction end disagrees with the germline gene, perhaps due to a read error. V is TRBV4-3 and J is TRBJ1-6, with unresolved D. The germline CDR1 and CDR2 sequences are LGHNA and YSLEER. The CDR3 contains 13 residues. Written as DNA, the CDR3 is TGCGCCAGCAGCCAAATGTCGAGTTCAACCCTCCACTTT. Its protein is CASSQMSSSTLHF.

This clonotype was seen a handful of times. The J gene is TRBJ2-7, the V gene TRBV20-1; TRBD1 agrees at 8 bases. Trimming cost V 2 bases and J 6 bases; bases outside gene matches: 9. CDR1 and CDR2 from the germline V gene are DFQATT and SNEGSKA (reference sequence). This CDR3 contains 14 residues. The CDR3 region has the DNA TGCAGTGCTAGATCCAGGACAGGGCGGGGCGAGCAGTACTTC. Encoded protein: CSARSRTGRGEQYF.

This clonotype has more than one count but fewer than ten. The chain combines TRBV5-6 with TRBJ2-1; the D is unclear. Trimming shortened V by 0 bases and J by 2 bases, and 6 bases separated the two germline ends. The germline V gene has CDR1 SGHDT and CDR2 YYEEEE. The CDR3 loop spans 14 amino acids. This CDR3 reads CASSLGPTYNEQFF. The CDR3 nucleotides read TGTGCCAGCAGCTTGGGTCCGACCTACAATGAGCAGTTCTTC.

This clonotype turned up a few times. J is TRBJ2-7 and V is TRBV15; D remains ambiguous. Germline V gene data show CDR1 as LNHNV and CDR2 as YYDKDF (reference sequence). CDR3 length equals 13 residues. V dropped 3 bases and J dropped 5 bases, with 11 bases sitting between them. The CDR3 protein is CATSSLRTHEQYF. For the CDR3, the DNA is TGTGCCACCAGCAGTTTGAGAACCCACGAGCAGTACTTC.

The chain carries TRBV18 and TRBJ1-5, with 8 nucleotides matching TRBD1. The CDR3 loop spans 15 amino acids. V was clipped by 6 bases and J by 4 bases; unmatched bases: 8. Per the germline V gene, CDR1 is KGHSH and CDR2 is LQKENI. CDR3 in amino acids: CASSTQTGGNQPQHF. CDR3 in DNA: TGTGCCAGCTCGACCCAAACAGGGGGAAATCAGCCCCAGCATTTT.